This T cell receptor beta chain originates from a study of cytomegalovirus exposure and HLA in healthy donors. PCR used 60 Vbeta primers and 13 Jbeta primers. Profiling relied on immunoSEQ multiplex PCR, and the TCRdb table lists in-frame clones only, not all of them. The profile shows around 140,000 clones, roughly 80% of them singletons. There are 14 residues in the CDR3. Germline CDR1 MDHEN, CDR2 SYDVKM. On this clone itself: Its target is unknown.

General observations from the study: Researchers catalogued 150 or so TCR beta chains as cytomegalovirus-associated. Several of the most significant clusters were apparently associated with common viral pathogens in a later analysis.

The specimen sequenced was PBMCs. The chain uses TRBV28 and TRBJ2-5, with 9 bases identical to TRBD2. The last part of the DNA fits TRBJ2-7 better; the J call may be wrong. The TCR sequence derives from a man aged 35-49 years in good health and CMV-seropositive. The CDR3 loop reads CASLRVAGEHEQYF. In DNA form, the CDR3 reads TGTGCCAGCCTACGGGTAGCGGGAGAGCACGAGCAGTACTTC.